These 20 T cell receptor beta chains were sequenced from one sample in a study of blood T cell repertoires in COVID-19. Sequenced by immunoSEQ multiplex PCR; TCRdb stores in-frame clones only, minus some. The sample carries approximately 52,000 clones, about 85% recorded once. Specimen: peripheral blood. The receptor source for this set is a woman aged 80 or older with acute or convalescent COVID-19.

This clone was recorded a few times. The chain uses TRBV6-6 and TRBJ1-3; 7 positions agree with TRBD1. V shed 5 bases, J shed 0 bases, and the junction held 13 bases outside the gene matches. Germline-derived CDR1 and CDR2 are MNHNY and SVGAGI (reference sequence). The CDR3 spans 18 residues. The CDR3 sequence is CASSQTFTGQTSGNTIYF. Written as DNA, the CDR3 is TGTGCCAGCAGTCAGACTTTTACGGGACAGACCTCTGGAAACACCATATATTTT.

The chain joins TRBV4-1 to TRBJ2-7; D perhaps matches TRBD2 (5 bases). CDR1 is MGHRA, CDR2 YSYEKL, per germline. The CDR3 loop spans 16 amino acids. V lost 0 bases, J lost 2 bases, and 14 bases lay in between. The CDR3 loop reads CASSQDPAASTYEQYF. The CDR3, as DNA: TGCGCCAGCAGCCAAGATCCAGCGGCTTCAACCTACGAGCAGTACTTC.

The J gene is TRBJ2-5, the V gene TRBV2; 7 bases are shared with TRBD2. This CDR3 contains 15 residues. V gave up 2 bases and J gave up 2 bases; unmatched junction bases: 5. Germline V gene lookup returns CDR1 SNHLY and CDR2 FYNNEI. The CDR3 loop reads CASSELWGLQETQYF. The CDR3 DNA is TGTGCCAGCAGTGAATTGTGGGGACTACAAGAGACCCAGTACTTC.

V and J are TRBV2 and TRBJ2-5; D perhaps matches TRBD1 (5 bases). Looked up from germline, CDR1 is SNHLY and CDR2 is FYNNEI. CDR3 length: 15 amino acids. The V and J ends lost 1 base and 5 bases respectively, with 14 bases between them. The CDR3 nucleotides read TGTGCCAGCAGTGAAGAGAGAAGGGGCGGCGAGACCCAGTACTTC. Its translation: CASSEERRGGETQYF.

This clone is a singleton in its sample. V gene TRBV5-1 combines with J gene TRBJ1-6; 9 bases fit TRBD1. J gave up 7 bases and V 3 bases, and 5 bases lay outside the gene matches. There are 15 residues in the CDR3. The V gene's germline CDR1 is SGHRS and CDR2 YFSETQ. This chain's CDR3 is CASSSGDRENSPLHF. The CDR3 DNA reads TGCGCCAGCAGCTCCGGGGACAGGGAAAATTCACCCCTCCACTTT.

The chain carries TRBV7-9 and TRBJ2-3, with a tentative D call TRBD1 (5 bases). Germline CDR1 SEHNR, CDR2 FQNEAQ (reference sequence). V was shortened by 1 base and J by 0 bases, with 8 bases between the two germline ends. CDR3 length: 15 residues. The CDR3 region has the DNA TGTGCCAGCAGCTTAGGGACAACTAGCACAGATACGCAGTATTTT. Translated: CASSLGTTSTDTQYF.

This chain connects TRBV5-4 to TRBJ2-5; 15 nucleotides agree with TRBD2. Per the germline V gene, CDR1 is SGHNT and CDR2 is YYREEE (reference sequence). Unmatched junction bases numbered 7, after V lost 2 bases and J lost 5 bases. There are 17 residues in the CDR3. CDR3 bases: TGTGCCAGCAGCTTACGGACTAGCGGGGGGGCCCTGGAGACCCAGTACTTC. This encodes CASSLRTSGGALETQYF.

The genes are TRBV12-3 or TRBV12-4 and TRBJ1-2, with D possibly being TRBD1 (5 bases). This CDR3 contains 13 residues. V lost 7 bases and J 8 bases, leaving 17 bases between the germline ends. As DNA, the CDR3 is TGTGCCAGCACCCCTGGAGTTGGGGCAGGCTACACCTTC. Protein product: CASTPGVGAGYTF.

The chain carries TRBV2 and TRBJ2-5; weak D call: TRBD2 (7 bases). Germline V gene data show CDR1 as SNHLY and CDR2 as FYNNEI. The CDR3 is 16 amino acids. Trimming removed 10 bases at V and 0 bases at J, with 21 bases between. CDR3 protein: CATNAWGGRYQETQYF. Written as DNA, the CDR3 is TGTGCCACTAACGCGTGGGGGGGCCGGTACCAAGAGACCCAGTACTTC.

The chain recombines TRBV15 with TRBJ1-5; 8 positions match TRBD1. Germline values: CDR1 LNHNV, CDR2 YYDKDF (reference sequence). With 0 bases clipped from V and 2 bases from J, the junction kept 6 bases outside the gene matches. The CDR3 loop spans 17 amino acids. The CDR3 DNA sequence: TGTGCCACCAGCAGAGAGACAGGGGTATTCCGCAATCAGCCCCAGCATTTT. Translation gives CATSRETGVFRNQPQHF.

The V and J genes are TRBV29-1 and TRBJ1-1; possible D gene TRBD1, 5 bases. The CDR3 has 14 amino acids. Looked up from germline, CDR1 is SQVTM and CDR2 is ANQGSEA. With 5 bases removed from V and 0 bases from J, the gap between germline ends came to 13 bases. CDR3 nucleotides: TGCAGCGTTCAACAGGTCCTCATGAACACTGAAGCTTTCTTT. The encoded protein is CSVQQVLMNTEAFF.

This clone was observed once. This chain's CDR3 is CASSPTGPQNYGYTF. In nucleotides, the CDR3 is TGCGCCAGCAGCCCTACAGGCCCCCAGAACTATGGCTACACCTTC. The J gene is TRBJ1-2, the V gene TRBV4-1; tentative D call: TRBD1 (5 bases). The V gene lost 4 bases and the J gene lost 2 bases, with 14 bases spanning the gap. This CDR3 comprises 15 residues. From germline, CDR1 is MGHRA and CDR2 YSYEKL.

The rearrangement links TRBV12-3 or TRBV12-4 to TRBJ2-2, with a weak D call TRBD2 (5 bases). V dropped 8 bases and J dropped 7 bases, with 8 bases sitting between them. This CDR3 has 11 residues. CDR3 sequence (DNA): TGTGCCAGCGGACGGGGCGGGGAGCTGTTTTTT. This codes for CASGRGGELFF.

The chain carries TRBV7-8 and TRBJ1-5; 9 bases match TRBD1. Losses at the gene ends were 5 bases for V and 5 bases for J; bases not matched to a gene: 19. In germline, CDR1 is SGHVS, CDR2 FQNEAQ. The CDR3 runs to 19 residues. The CDR3 region has the DNA TGTGCCAGCAGCCGCCTTGCTCGATCCGGGACAGGGACTTATCAGCCCCAGCATTTT. Translated, it gives CASSRLARSGTGTYQPQHF.

The chain carries TRBV15 and TRBJ1-6, with a weak D call TRBD1 (5 bases). In germline, CDR1 is LNHNV, CDR2 YYDKDF (reference sequence). Trimming pared 0 bases from V and 1 base from J, leaving 13 bases between. This CDR3 has 18 residues. The CDR3 DNA sequence: TGTGCCACCAGCAGAGATCGGGGGATACGGTCCTATAATTCACCCCTCCACTTT. This translates into CATSRDRGIRSYNSPLHF.

The genes are TRBV9 and TRBJ1-2; D gene ambiguous. The germline V and J ends were trimmed by 0 bases and 0 bases, with 12 bases remaining between them. The germline V gene encodes CDR1 SGDLS and CDR2 YYNGEE. There are 16 residues in the CDR3. CDR3 protein: CASSVDQKQPNYGYTF. CDR3 nucleotides: TGTGCCAGCAGCGTAGATCAGAAACAACCTAACTATGGCTACACCTTC.

The chain combines TRBV9 with TRBJ2-7, with TRBD2 matching 9 bases. CDR1 and CDR2 (germline): SGDLS, YYNGEE. The CDR3 totals 15 residues. V was pared by 4 bases and J by 3 bases, with 8 bases of the junction left unmatched. CDR3 region: CASSPTGTSFYEQYF. The CDR3 DNA sequence: TGTGCCAGCAGCCCTACAGGGACTAGCTTCTACGAGCAGTACTTC.

The chain links TRBV2 to TRBJ1-2, with 11 bases that match TRBD1. The CDR3 is 14 residues long. The V segment lost 7 bases and the J segment 8 bases; nucleotides outside the gene matches: 9. Germline lookup yields CDR1 SNHLY and CDR2 FYNNEI. The CDR3 region is CASNDRTGGRGYTF. CDR3 in DNA: TGTGCCAGCAACGATAGGACAGGGGGCAGAGGCTACACCTTC.

CDR3 DNA sequence: TGTGCCAGCAGCGCCGTTTACGGACTAGCGGGGGATACGCAGTATTTT. This codes for CASSAVYGLAGDTQYF. This rearrangement joins TRBV2 to TRBJ2-3; 12 bases are a match to TRBD2. V trimming: 6 bases; J trimming: 6 bases; junction bases outside the gene matches: 10. Germline V gene data show CDR1 as SNHLY and CDR2 as FYNNEI. CDR3 size: 16 residues. Full variable domain (remainder filled in from reference TRBV2 and TRBJ2-3): EPEVTQTPSHQVTQMGQEVILRCVPISNHLYFYWYRQILGQKVEFLVSFYNNEISEKSEIFDDQFSVERPDGSNFTLKIRSTKLEDSAMYFCASSAVYGLAGDTQYFGPGTRLTVL.

The V and J genes are TRBV19 and TRBJ2-7; weak D call: TRBD2 (5 bases). V lost 3 bases and J lost 3, with 15 bases in between. CDR1 is LNHDA, CDR2 SQIVND, per germline (reference sequence). CDR3 length equals 15 residues. CDR3 DNA sequence: TGTGCCAGTAGTATCAATAAGGAGCGGTTCTACGAGCAGTACTTC. Encoded protein: CASSINKERFYEQYF. The full variable domain, completed using reference TRBV19 and TRBJ2-7, is DGGITQSPKYLFRKEGQNVTLSCEQNLNHDAMYWYRQDPGQGLRLIYYSQIVNDFQKGDIAEGYSVSREKKESFPLTVTSAQKNPTAFYLCASSINKERFYEQYFGPGTRLTVT.